This section outlines one T cell receptor (beta chain) sequence together with its context. This entry is derived from a study of sequential checkpoint blockade in melanoma. Study context: Patients were randomized 1:1 to nivolumab-then-ipilimumab or ipilimumab-then-nivolumab first-line. TCRbeta immunosequencing was performed on DNA from roughly 99 pretreatment melanoma tumor samples. After nivolumab or ipilimumab alone, about two dozen patients had week-13 rebiopsies.

TCRdb's copy holds only in-frame clones and misses some; the assay was immunoSEQ multiplex PCR. The sample shows around 19,000 clones, about 25% of them seen only once. Treatment specified: randomized to nivolumab then ipilimumab (arm A) or the reverse (arm B). The V end lost 5 bases, the J end lost 1 base, and 16 bases lay between the germline ends. The CDR3 length is 16 residues. CDR1 is MNHGY, CDR2 SAAAGT, per germline. Here the sequenced sample was tumor tissue (inferred from file names), taken from a patient given nivolumab and ipilimumab in sequence. This sequence was found in a human donor with melanoma. V usage is TRBV6-8 and J usage is TRBJ2-3; D tentatively fits TRBD1 or TRBD2 (6 bases each). The CDR3 DNA is TGTGCCAGCAGTAACGGAGGGGGGCCGGGCACAGATACGCAGTATTTT. Its translation: CASSNGGGPGTDTQYF.